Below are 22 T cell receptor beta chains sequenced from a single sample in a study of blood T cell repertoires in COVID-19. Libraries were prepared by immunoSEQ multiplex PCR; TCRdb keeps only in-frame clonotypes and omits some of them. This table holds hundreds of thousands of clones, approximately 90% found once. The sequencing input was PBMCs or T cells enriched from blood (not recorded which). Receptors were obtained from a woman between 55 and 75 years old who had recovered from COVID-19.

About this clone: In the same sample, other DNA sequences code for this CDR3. CDR3: CASRSTGANQPQHF. DNA of the CDR3: TGTGCCAGCAGGTCGACAGGGGCGAATCAGCCCCAGCATTTT. The chain has TRBV6-5 and TRBJ1-5; 8 nucleotides line up with TRBD1. J gave up 4 bases and V 6 bases, and 5 bases lay outside the gene matches. CDR1 and CDR2 (germline): MNHEY, SVGAGI. The CDR3 totals 14 residues.

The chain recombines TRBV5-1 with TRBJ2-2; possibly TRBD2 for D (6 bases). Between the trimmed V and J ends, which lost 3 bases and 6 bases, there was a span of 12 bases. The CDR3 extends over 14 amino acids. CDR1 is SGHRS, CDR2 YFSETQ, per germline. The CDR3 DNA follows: TGCGCCAGCAGCTCCCTTCCGGGGGCCGGGGAGCTGTTTTTT. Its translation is CASSSLPGAGELFF. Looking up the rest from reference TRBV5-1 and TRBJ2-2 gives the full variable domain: KAGVTQTPRYLIKTRGQQVTLSCSPISGHRSVSWYQQTPGQGLQFLFEYFSETQRNKGNFPGRFSGRQFSNSRSEMNVSTLELGDSALYLCASSSLPGAGELFFGEGSRLTVL.

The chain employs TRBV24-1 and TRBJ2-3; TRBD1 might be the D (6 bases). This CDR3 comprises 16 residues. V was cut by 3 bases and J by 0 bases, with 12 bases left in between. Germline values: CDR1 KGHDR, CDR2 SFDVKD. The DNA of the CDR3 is TGTGCCACCAGTGATACGACAGGTTCAAGCACAGATACGCAGTATTTT. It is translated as CATSDTTGSSTDTQYF.

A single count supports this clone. As DNA, the CDR3 is TGTGCCAGCAGCTTAAGCTTCTCCTACAATGAGCAGTTCTTC. It is translated as CASSLSFSYNEQFF. The chain has TRBV7-6 and TRBJ2-1, with D uncertain. CDR3 length: 14 amino acids. Looked up from germline, CDR1 is SGHVS and CDR2 is FNYEAQ. V dropped 2 bases and J dropped 0 bases, with 5 bases sitting between them.

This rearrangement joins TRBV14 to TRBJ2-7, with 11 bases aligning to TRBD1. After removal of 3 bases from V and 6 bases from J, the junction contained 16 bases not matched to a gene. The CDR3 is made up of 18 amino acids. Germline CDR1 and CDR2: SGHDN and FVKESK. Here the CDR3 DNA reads TGTGCCAGCAGCCAGGGAAGATTTCTGGGACAGGGGGGAGCCGAGCAGTACGTC. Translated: CASSQGRFLGQGGAEQYV.

CDR3 nucleotide sequence: TGTGCCAGCAGAGCCGGGACAGGGGCGTCCAATGAGCAGTTCTTC. Encoded protein: CASRAGTGASNEQFF. This chain uses TRBV2 with TRBJ2-1; the match to TRBD1 covers 10 bases. With 6 bases clipped from V and 6 bases from J, the junction kept 8 bases outside the gene matches. Germline V gene sequence: CDR1 SNHLY, CDR2 FYNNEI. The CDR3 has 15 amino acids.

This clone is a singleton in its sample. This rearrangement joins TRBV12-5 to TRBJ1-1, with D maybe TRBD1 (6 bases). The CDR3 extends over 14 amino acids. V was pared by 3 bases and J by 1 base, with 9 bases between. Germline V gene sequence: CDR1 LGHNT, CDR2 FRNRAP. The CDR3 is CASGFLGGNTEAFF. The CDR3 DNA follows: TGTGCTAGTGGTTTCTTAGGGGGGAACACTGAAGCTTTCTTT.

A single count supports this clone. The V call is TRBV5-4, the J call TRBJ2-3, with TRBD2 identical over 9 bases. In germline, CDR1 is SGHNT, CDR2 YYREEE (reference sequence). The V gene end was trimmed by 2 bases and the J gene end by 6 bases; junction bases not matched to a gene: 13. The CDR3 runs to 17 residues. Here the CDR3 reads CASSFTGLAIWRDTQYF. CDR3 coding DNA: TGTGCCAGCAGCTTCACCGGACTAGCGATCTGGAGGGATACGCAGTATTTT.

In nucleotides, the CDR3 is TGTGCCAGCACCAAGTCCGGGACAGGGCACGAGCAGTACGTC. Translated, it gives CASTKSGTGHEQYV. This chain connects TRBV6-5 to TRBJ2-7; TRBD1 agrees at 9 bases. The CDR3 extends over 14 amino acids. Germline V lookup: CDR1 MNHEY, CDR2 SVGAGI. Losses at the gene ends were 7 bases for V and 5 bases for J; bases not matched to a gene: 9.

In nucleotides, the CDR3 is TGTGCCAGCAGCCAAGGGGGCCGGGACCGGAGTCTGTTTTTT. Residues: CASSQGGRDRSLFF. The chain carries TRBV7-2 and TRBJ1-4, with 7 bases matching TRBD1. Germline assignment: CDR1 SGHTA and CDR2 FQGNSA. This CDR3 comprises 14 residues. The trim removed 5 bases at V and 14 bases at J, leaving 14 bases unmatched.

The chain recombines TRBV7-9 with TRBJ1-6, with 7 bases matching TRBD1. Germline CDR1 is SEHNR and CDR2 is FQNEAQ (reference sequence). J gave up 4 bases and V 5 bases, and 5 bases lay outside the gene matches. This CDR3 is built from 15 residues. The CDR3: CASSPDRVYNSPLHF. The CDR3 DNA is TGTGCCAGCAGCCCTGACAGGGTTTATAATTCACCCCTCCACTTT.

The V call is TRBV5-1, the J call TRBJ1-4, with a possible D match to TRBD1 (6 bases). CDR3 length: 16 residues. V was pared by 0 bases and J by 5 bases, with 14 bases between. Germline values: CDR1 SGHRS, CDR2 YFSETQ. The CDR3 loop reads CASSLGQATFNEKLFF. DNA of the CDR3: TGCGCCAGCAGCTTGGGACAGGCGACTTTCAATGAAAAACTGTTTTTT.

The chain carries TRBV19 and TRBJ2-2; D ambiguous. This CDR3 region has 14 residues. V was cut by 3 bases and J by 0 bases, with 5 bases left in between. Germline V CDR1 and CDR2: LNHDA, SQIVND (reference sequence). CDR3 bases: TGTGCCAGTAGTATCGGTCCGAACACCGGGGAGCTGTTTTTT. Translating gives CASSIGPNTGELFF.

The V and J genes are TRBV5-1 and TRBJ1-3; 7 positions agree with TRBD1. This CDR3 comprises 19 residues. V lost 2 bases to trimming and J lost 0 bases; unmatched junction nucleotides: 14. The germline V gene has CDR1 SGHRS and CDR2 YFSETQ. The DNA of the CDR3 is TGCGCCAGCAGCTTAAAGAGTAGAGGGGGCGATCTCTCTGGAAACACCATATATTTT. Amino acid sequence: CASSLKSRGGDLSGNTIYF.

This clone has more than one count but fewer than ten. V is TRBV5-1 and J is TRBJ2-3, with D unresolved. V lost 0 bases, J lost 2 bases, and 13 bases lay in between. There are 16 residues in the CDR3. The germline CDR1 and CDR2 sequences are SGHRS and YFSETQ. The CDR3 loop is CASSLGANTHTDTQYF. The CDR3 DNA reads TGCGCCAGCAGCTTGGGGGCAAACACACACACAGATACGCAGTATTTT.

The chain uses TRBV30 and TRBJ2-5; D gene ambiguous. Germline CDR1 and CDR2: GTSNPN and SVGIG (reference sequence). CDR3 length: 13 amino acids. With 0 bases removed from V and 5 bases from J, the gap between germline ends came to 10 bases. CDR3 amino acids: CAWSVGQMETQYF. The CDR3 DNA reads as TGTGCCTGGAGTGTTGGGCAGATGGAGACCCAGTACTTC.

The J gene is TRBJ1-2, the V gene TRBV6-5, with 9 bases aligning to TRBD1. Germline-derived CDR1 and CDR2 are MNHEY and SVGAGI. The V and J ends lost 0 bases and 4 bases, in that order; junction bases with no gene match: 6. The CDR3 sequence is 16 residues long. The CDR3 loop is CASSYSNRGLGYGYTF. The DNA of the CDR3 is TGTGCCAGCAGTTACTCAAACAGGGGGCTAGGCTATGGCTACACCTTC.

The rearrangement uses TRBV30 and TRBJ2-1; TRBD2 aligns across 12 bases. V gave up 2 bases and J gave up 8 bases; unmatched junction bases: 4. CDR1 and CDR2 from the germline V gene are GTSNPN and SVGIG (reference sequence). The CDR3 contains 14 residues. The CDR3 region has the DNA TGTGCCTGGAGTAGGTCTAGCGGGGGGGATGAGCAGTTCTTC. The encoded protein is CAWSRSSGGDEQFF.

The chain's CDR3 is CASSRQEQEAFF. In DNA form, the CDR3 reads TGTGCCAGCAGCAGACAGGAGCAAGAAGCTTTCTTT. The rearrangement joins TRBV7-9 to TRBJ1-1; D might be TRBD1 (6 bases). Trimming cost V 5 bases and J 8 bases, with 12 bases left between them. This CDR3 has 12 amino acids. Germline V gives CDR1 SEHNR, CDR2 FQNEAQ (reference sequence).

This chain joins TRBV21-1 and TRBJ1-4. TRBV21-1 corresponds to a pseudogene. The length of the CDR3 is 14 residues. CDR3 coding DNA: TGTGCCAGCAGTCCGGGGGACGGAAATGAAAAACTGTTTTTT. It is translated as CASSPGDGNEKLFF.

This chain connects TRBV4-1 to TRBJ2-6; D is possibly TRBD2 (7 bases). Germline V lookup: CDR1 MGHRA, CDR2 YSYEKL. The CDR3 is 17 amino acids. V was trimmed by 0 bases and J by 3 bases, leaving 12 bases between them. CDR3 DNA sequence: TGCGCCAGCAGCCAAGAAGGGGGGGCCTATGGGGCCAACGTCCTGACTTTC. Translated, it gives CASSQEGGAYGANVLTF.

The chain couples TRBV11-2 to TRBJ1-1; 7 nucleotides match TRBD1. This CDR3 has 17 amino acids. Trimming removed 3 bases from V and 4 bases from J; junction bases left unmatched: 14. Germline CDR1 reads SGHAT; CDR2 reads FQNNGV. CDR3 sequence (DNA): TGTGCCAGCAGCTTTATCACACAGGGGCGAGATAGCACTGAAGCTTTCTTT. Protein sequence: CASSFITQGRDSTEAFF.